This T cell receptor beta chain originates from a study of PD-L1 blockade in urothelial cancer. About the research overall: Previous chemotherapy exposure amounted to 0 to 3 regimens for patients.

Clones were sequenced by immunoSEQ multiplex PCR, and TCRdb holds only the in-frame ones, with some missing. The sample gives about 130,000 clones, more than 75% of which show up once; 2.4% is in the top ten. The time point denotes: peripheral blood 6 weeks after treatment start. The sequence was collected from a man over 45 with urothelial cancer. Specimen: PBMCs, collected around atezolizumab (anti-PD-L1) treatment.

CDR3 sequence: CASSYRSTSDTEAFF. The CDR3 region has the DNA TGTGCCAGCAGTTACCGAAGTACCTCGGACACTGAAGCTTTCTTT. The V gene is TRBV6-5, the J gene TRBJ1-1; unclear D gene. V was cut by 2 bases and J by 3 bases, with 13 bases left in between. The CDR3 covers 15 residues. CDR1 is MNHEY, CDR2 SVGAGI, per germline.